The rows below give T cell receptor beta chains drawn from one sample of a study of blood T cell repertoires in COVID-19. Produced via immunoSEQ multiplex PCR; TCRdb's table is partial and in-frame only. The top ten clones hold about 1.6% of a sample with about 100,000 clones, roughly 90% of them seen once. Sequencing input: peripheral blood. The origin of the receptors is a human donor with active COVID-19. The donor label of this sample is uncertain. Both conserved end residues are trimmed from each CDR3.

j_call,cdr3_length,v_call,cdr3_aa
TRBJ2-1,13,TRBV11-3,ASSSGLAGGGEQF
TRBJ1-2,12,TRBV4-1,ASSVPGGSPGYT
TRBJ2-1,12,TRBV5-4,ASSLESSYNEQF
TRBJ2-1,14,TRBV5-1,ASRLALAGERGEQF
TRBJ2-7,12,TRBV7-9,ASSPRDRGNEQY
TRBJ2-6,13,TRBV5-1,ASTGLSSGANVLT
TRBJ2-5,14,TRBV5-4,ASSLAGGGAIETQY
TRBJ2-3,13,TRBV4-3,ASSQDGGAHTTQY
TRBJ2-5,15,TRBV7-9,ASSLDGRGLRGETQY
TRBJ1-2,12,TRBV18,ASSPEGGPYGYT
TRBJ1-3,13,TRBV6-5,ASSYYPGPGNTIY
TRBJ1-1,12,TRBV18,ASSPGQLNTEAF
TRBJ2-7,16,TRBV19,ASSIYPQDRGKAYEQY
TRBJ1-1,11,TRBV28,ASVNQGAFQAF
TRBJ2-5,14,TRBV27,ASSPGLAGGQETQY
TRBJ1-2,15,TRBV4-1,ASSQDRKTGRNYGYT
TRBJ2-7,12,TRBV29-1,SVVAGLSSYEQY
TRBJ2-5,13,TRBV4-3,ASSQGTGVQETQY
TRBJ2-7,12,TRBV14,ASSQGLEIYEQY
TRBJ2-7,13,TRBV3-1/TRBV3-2,ASSQDTQGAGEQY
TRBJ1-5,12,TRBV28,ASGLTGGNQPQH
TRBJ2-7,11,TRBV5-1,ASSLDSRGEQY
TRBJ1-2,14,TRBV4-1,ASSPQTGGAYYGYT
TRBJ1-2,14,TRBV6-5,ASSSRQPGQGGGYT
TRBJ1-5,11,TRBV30,AWSYRVNQPQH
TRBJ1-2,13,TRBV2,ASASQGFTRGGYT
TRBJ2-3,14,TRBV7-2,ASRTGLAGASDTQY
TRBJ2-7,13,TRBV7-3,ASSSGQGPSYEQY
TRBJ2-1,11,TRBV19,ASSPSPYNEQF
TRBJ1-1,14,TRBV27,ASSFGVPTGGTEAF
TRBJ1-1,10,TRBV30,KRGQLNTEAF
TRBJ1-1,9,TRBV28,ASSTATEAF
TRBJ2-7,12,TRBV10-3,AISDLGQRYEQY